Included here is one T cell receptor beta chain sequence, with context. Antigen: not known. The source of the sample is a study of cytomegalovirus exposure and HLA in healthy donors. Study outcomes and limitations: Cytomegalovirus-associated TCR beta chains were listed, numbering roughly 150. Subsequent analysis found a tendency for first-cohort TCR clusters to co-occur within the 110 or so validation repertoires.

Here immunoSEQ multiplex PCR was the method, and the copy in TCRdb shows in-frame clones only, minus some. The repertoire has 250,000 to 400,000 clones, around 90% of them found once; the top ten carry over 0.9%. The germline V gene encodes CDR1 SGHKS and CDR2 YYEKEE (reference sequence). The CDR3 sequence is 15 residues long. Trimming cost V 2 bases and J 7 bases; bases outside gene matches: 5. This chain links TRBV5-5 with TRBJ1-4; 10 bases are shared with TRBD1. The sequence derives from a man aged 25 to 45 in good health and CMV-seronegative. Sequenced sample: PBMCs. The CDR3 bases are TGTGCCAGCAGCTTAGACAGGGGGCTGAGTGAAAAACTGTTTTTT. The encoded protein is CASSLDRGLSEKLFF.